The rows below give T cell receptor beta chains drawn from one sample of a study of blood T cells in healthy people across ages. TCRdb analysed the 5' RACE reads with MiXCR anew, one entry per CDR3 protein. The sample lists about 540,000 distinct CDR3 sequences; about 25% were seen once. This sample also belongs to another study, concerning T cells of mothers and their children.

Material: blood. The origin of the receptors is a boy younger than 18 in good health. The CDR3 runs from the conserved cysteine through the conserved F or W. The order of the fields is CDR3 DNA, CDR3 protein, J gene, clone size, V gene, D gene. D genes are given only for firm matches. Rows give clone size only sometimes, using once, few, many, or a class for an expanded clone.

CDR3 DNA: TGCGCCAGCAGCTTGGTGGGCTTGATAACCGATGAGCAGTTCTTC; CDR3 protein: CASSLVGLITDEQFF; J gene: TRBJ2-1; clone size: NA; V gene: TRBV5-1; D gene: NA
CDR3 DNA: TGTGCCAGCAGCTTTTACGGGACAGGGGTCGCGGGGGAGCTGTTTTTT; CDR3 protein: CASSFYGTGVAGELFF; J gene: TRBJ2-2; clone size: NA; V gene: TRBV7-9; D gene: TRBD1
CDR3 DNA: TGTGCCAGCAGCCAAGGACTAGCCCCTAATCCGGACAATGAGCAGTTCTTC; CDR3 protein: CASSQGLAPNPDNEQFF; J gene: TRBJ2-1; clone size: few; V gene: TRBV27; D gene: TRBD2
CDR3 DNA: TGTGCCAGCAGCCTCGTCGCGGGGACAGCAAATGAAAAACTGTTTTTT; CDR3 protein: CASSLVAGTANEKLFF; J gene: TRBJ1-4; clone size: few; V gene: TRBV7-2; D gene: TRBD1
CDR3 DNA: TGTGCCAGCAGGGGACAGGCCTATGGCTACACCTTC; CDR3 protein: CASRGQAYGYTF; J gene: TRBJ1-2; clone size: few; V gene: TRBV6-2/TRBV6-3; D gene: TRBD1
CDR3 DNA: TGTGCCAGCAGTTACAACGTAAACACCGGGGAGCTGTTTTTT; CDR3 protein: CASSYNVNTGELFF; J gene: TRBJ2-2; clone size: NA; V gene: TRBV6-2/TRBV6-3; D gene: NA
CDR3 DNA: TGTATTGAACAGGGGGTGTCGGCCTTTGGCTACACCTTC; CDR3 protein: CIEQGVSAFGYTF; J gene: TRBJ1-2; clone size: few; V gene: TRBV7-4; D gene: TRBD1
CDR3 DNA: TGTGCCAGCAGCTTGGCGGCAGGGGCAGAGACCCAGTACTTC; CDR3 protein: CASSLAAGAETQYF; J gene: TRBJ2-5; clone size: few; V gene: TRBV5-5; D gene: NA
CDR3 DNA: TGTGCCAGCAGTCCGAACCAAGTCTACGAGCAGTACTTC; CDR3 protein: CASSPNQVYEQYF; J gene: TRBJ2-7; clone size: once; V gene: TRBV28; D gene: NA
CDR3 DNA: TGTGCCAGTAGTCAACTAGCGTCTTCCAATGAGCAGTTCTTC; CDR3 protein: CASSQLASSNEQFF; J gene: TRBJ2-1; clone size: NA; V gene: TRBV19; D gene: TRBD2
CDR3 DNA: TGCGCCAGCAATCAATCGGATATGAAAAACACCGGGGAGCTGTTTTTT; CDR3 protein: CASNQSDMKNTGELFF; J gene: TRBJ2-2; clone size: NA; V gene: TRBV23-1; D gene: NA
CDR3 DNA: TGTGCCAGCAGAACCTACCAGGGGGGCACGCAAGGGACCCAGTACTTC; CDR3 protein: CASRTYQGGTQGTQYF; J gene: TRBJ2-5; clone size: NA; V gene: TRBV7-6; D gene: NA
CDR3 DNA: TGTGCCAGCAGCACGGACAGGGCGTCCAGGGAGCTGTTTTTT; CDR3 protein: CASSTDRASRELFF; J gene: TRBJ2-2; clone size: once; V gene: TRBV9; D gene: TRBD1
CDR3 DNA: TGTGCCAGCATGCCCCTCCTAGCGGGCACCGGGGAGCTGTTTTTT; CDR3 protein: CASMPLLAGTGELFF; J gene: TRBJ2-2; clone size: few; V gene: TRBV28; D gene: TRBD2
CDR3 DNA: TGTGCCAGCAGTTTGAGGGGAATCCACTCCTACGAGCAGTACTTC; CDR3 protein: CASSLRGIHSYEQYF; J gene: TRBJ2-7; clone size: NA; V gene: TRBV28; D gene: NA
CDR3 DNA: TGCGCCAGCAGCTTAGCTGTTGAGCAGTTCTTC; CDR3 protein: CASSLAVEQFF; J gene: TRBJ2-1; clone size: NA; V gene: TRBV5-1; D gene: NA
CDR3 DNA: TGTGCCAGCAGTTATTCAGGAGGGTTGGGATTCTATGGCTACACCTTC; CDR3 protein: CASSYSGGLGFYGYTF; J gene: TRBJ1-2; clone size: few; V gene: TRBV6-6; D gene: NA
CDR3 DNA: TGTGCCAGCATCCCCCTAAGGGGGAGGGCAGCCGGGGAGCTGTTTTTT; CDR3 protein: CASIPLRGRAAGELFF; J gene: TRBJ2-2; clone size: few; V gene: TRBV7-6; D gene: NA
CDR3 DNA: TGTGCCAGCAGTTTGGGGCCTGGGGACAGAACAGCCTACGAGCAGTACTTC; CDR3 protein: CASSLGPGDRTAYEQYF; J gene: TRBJ2-7; clone size: NA; V gene: TRBV28; D gene: TRBD1
CDR3 DNA: TGTGCCAGCAGACAGGGCTACGAGCAGTACTTC; CDR3 protein: CASRQGYEQYF; J gene: TRBJ2-7; clone size: many; V gene: TRBV27; D gene: NA
CDR3 DNA: TGTGCCACCAGCAGTACCATGAACTATGAGCAGTTCTTC; CDR3 protein: CATSSTMNYEQFF; J gene: TRBJ2-1; clone size: NA; V gene: TRBV15; D gene: NA
CDR3 DNA: TGCGCCAGCAGCCAAGATCTCTACAGCCACTATTCCTACGAGCAGTACTTC; CDR3 protein: CASSQDLYSHYSYEQYF; J gene: TRBJ2-7; clone size: few; V gene: TRBV4-1; D gene: NA
CDR3 DNA: TGTGCCAGCAGCTTTGTAGCGGGGGGAGACGAGCAGTACTTC; CDR3 protein: CASSFVAGGDEQYF; J gene: TRBJ2-7; clone size: NA; V gene: TRBV5-6; D gene: TRBD2
CDR3 DNA: TGTGCCAGCACCCCCGTGTACGAGCAGTACTTC; CDR3 protein: CASTPVYEQYF; J gene: TRBJ2-7; clone size: NA; V gene: TRBV2; D gene: NA
CDR3 DNA: TGTGCCAGCAGGCCCGGACGGCTCTCTGGAAACACCATATATTTT; CDR3 protein: CASRPGRLSGNTIYF; J gene: TRBJ1-3; clone size: NA; V gene: TRBV12-3/TRBV12-4; D gene: NA
CDR3 DNA: TGCGCCAGCAGCCAACCCTCCGGGGAGCGAAGCTCCTACAATGAGCAGTTCTTC; CDR3 protein: CASSQPSGERSSYNEQFF; J gene: TRBJ2-1; clone size: NA; V gene: TRBV4-1; D gene: NA
CDR3 DNA: TGCAGCGTTTACTCGACGGGATCCTACAATGAGCAGTTCTTC; CDR3 protein: CSVYSTGSYNEQFF; J gene: TRBJ2-1; clone size: NA; V gene: TRBV29-1; D gene: NA
CDR3 DNA: TGTGCCAGCAGTATGGGACAGGTCTCCTACGAGCAGTACTTC; CDR3 protein: CASSMGQVSYEQYF; J gene: TRBJ2-7; clone size: NA; V gene: TRBV28; D gene: TRBD1
CDR3 DNA: TGCAGTCCCCGGCTTCGGGGACGGTCAGACATTCAGTACTTC; CDR3 protein: CSPRLRGRSDIQYF; J gene: TRBJ2-4; clone size: NA; V gene: TRBV20-1; D gene: NA
CDR3 DNA: TGTGCCAGCAGCTCGATATGGGGCATGTCCTACAATGAGCAGTTCTTC; CDR3 protein: CASSSIWGMSYNEQFF; J gene: TRBJ2-1; clone size: NA; V gene: TRBV7-2; D gene: NA
CDR3 DNA: TGCGCCAGCAGCCCCGGGACGGAGACTACCTATGGCTACACCTTC; CDR3 protein: CASSPGTETTYGYTF; J gene: TRBJ1-2; clone size: NA; V gene: TRBV4-3; D gene: NA
CDR3 DNA: TGTGCCAGCAGTTCCGCGGTCGGGACTAAGGGGGGAGAGACCCAGTACTTC; CDR3 protein: CASSSAVGTKGGETQYF; J gene: TRBJ2-5; clone size: NA; V gene: TRBV28; D gene: NA
CDR3 DNA: TGTGCCAGCAGCTTAGCGACAGGGGCGGGCTATGGCTACACCTTC; CDR3 protein: CASSLATGAGYGYTF; J gene: TRBJ1-2; clone size: NA; V gene: TRBV7-9; D gene: TRBD1
CDR3 DNA: TGTGCTAGTGGTGTCCAGGGGGGAACCATATATTTT; CDR3 protein: CASGVQGGTIYF; J gene: TRBJ1-3; clone size: NA; V gene: TRBV12-5; D gene: TRBD1
CDR3 DNA: TGTGCCAGCTCAATCGGGACACAGGGAGGCAATCAGCCCCAGCATTTT; CDR3 protein: CASSIGTQGGNQPQHF; J gene: TRBJ1-5; clone size: NA; V gene: TRBV18; D gene: NA
CDR3 DNA: TGTGCCAGCAGTCCCCACGGGGACTCTGGAAACACCATATATTTT; CDR3 protein: CASSPHGDSGNTIYF; J gene: TRBJ1-3; clone size: NA; V gene: TRBV28; D gene: NA
CDR3 DNA: TGCAGCGTTGAAGTACAGGGATCAGAGACCCAGTACTTC; CDR3 protein: CSVEVQGSETQYF; J gene: TRBJ2-5; clone size: few; V gene: TRBV29-1; D gene: NA
CDR3 DNA: TGTGCCAGCTCACCACCGCTCCTTAGCGGGGCCAACGTCCTGACTTTC; CDR3 protein: CASSPPLLSGANVLTF; J gene: TRBJ2-6; clone size: few; V gene: TRBV18; D gene: NA
CDR3 DNA: TGTGCCAGCAGTGTTTCAGGGGGATTTTCACCCCTCCACTTT; CDR3 protein: CASSVSGGFSPLHF; J gene: TRBJ1-6; clone size: many; V gene: TRBV6-1; D gene: TRBD1
CDR3 DNA: TGTGCCAGCAGCGTCCGGACAGGGGCCTACAATGAGCAGTTCTTC; CDR3 protein: CASSVRTGAYNEQFF; J gene: TRBJ2-1; clone size: NA; V gene: TRBV9; D gene: TRBD1
CDR3 DNA: TGTGCCAGCAGCCCCCCGAATAGTGGGGACAGGGGCACAGATACGCAGTATTTT; CDR3 protein: CASSPPNSGDRGTDTQYF; J gene: TRBJ2-3; clone size: NA; V gene: TRBV7-9; D gene: TRBD1
CDR3 DNA: TGCAGCGTTGAAGATCCCCCAGATACGCAGTATTTT; CDR3 protein: CSVEDPPDTQYF; J gene: TRBJ2-3; clone size: NA; V gene: TRBV29-1; D gene: NA
CDR3 DNA: TGTGCCAGCAGCGCGACAGGGGAAAACACCATATATTTT; CDR3 protein: CASSATGENTIYF; J gene: TRBJ1-3; clone size: NA; V gene: TRBV7-9; D gene: TRBD1
CDR3 DNA: TGTGCCAGCAGCCAGGGGAACTATGGCTACACCTTC; CDR3 protein: CASSQGNYGYTF; J gene: TRBJ1-2; clone size: many; V gene: TRBV7-2; D gene: NA
CDR3 DNA: TGCAGTGCTAGAGCCGAGGGAGAGACCCAGTACTTC; CDR3 protein: CSARAEGETQYF; J gene: TRBJ2-5; clone size: NA; V gene: TRBV20-1; D gene: NA
CDR3 DNA: TGTGCCTGGAGGCGGGGCACTGAAGCTTTCTTT; CDR3 protein: CAWRRGTEAFF; J gene: TRBJ1-1; clone size: few; V gene: TRBV30; D gene: NA
CDR3 DNA: TGTGCCAGCAGTGGGAATGGAAACACCATATATTTT; CDR3 protein: CASSGNGNTIYF; J gene: TRBJ1-3; clone size: NA; V gene: TRBV28; D gene: NA
CDR3 DNA: TGCGCCAGCAGCCAACAGTTAGGCGGGAGCCCGCAAGAGACCCAGTACTTC; CDR3 protein: CASSQQLGGSPQETQYF; J gene: TRBJ2-5; clone size: few; V gene: TRBV4-1; D gene: TRBD2
CDR3 DNA: TGTGCCAGCAGCGGTCTGGGGGAAGAGACCCAGTACTTC; CDR3 protein: CASSGLGEETQYF; J gene: TRBJ2-5; clone size: NA; V gene: TRBV7-9; D gene: NA
CDR3 DNA: TGTGCCAGCAGTCGGCAGACAGACATAGCAACTAATGAAAAACTGTTTTTT; CDR3 protein: CASSRQTDIATNEKLFF; J gene: TRBJ1-4; clone size: NA; V gene: TRBV12-3/TRBV12-4; D gene: NA
CDR3 DNA: TGCAGCGTCAAGGGGAACTCCTACGAGCAGTACTTC; CDR3 protein: CSVKGNSYEQYF; J gene: TRBJ2-7; clone size: NA; V gene: TRBV29-1; D gene: NA
CDR3 DNA: TGTGCCAGCAGTCGAACGACAGGGCAGGACTATGGCTACACCTTC; CDR3 protein: CASSRTTGQDYGYTF; J gene: TRBJ1-2; clone size: many; V gene: TRBV25-1; D gene: TRBD1
CDR3 DNA: TGCGCCAGCAGCTACGGGACTAACTCCTACAATGAGCAGTTCTTC; CDR3 protein: CASSYGTNSYNEQFF; J gene: TRBJ2-1; clone size: many; V gene: TRBV5-1; D gene: TRBD2
CDR3 DNA: TGCAGTGCTAGGGCCCGTTGGGACGAGCAGTACTTC; CDR3 protein: CSARARWDEQYF; J gene: TRBJ2-7; clone size: once; V gene: TRBV20-1; D gene: NA
CDR3 DNA: TGCGCCAGCAGCCAACCTTTAGCGGGAAGGCCCTACAATGAGCAGTTCTTC; CDR3 protein: CASSQPLAGRPYNEQFF; J gene: TRBJ2-1; clone size: NA; V gene: TRBV4-1; D gene: TRBD2
CDR3 DNA: TGTGCCAGCCGACAGGGCCTTAACTATGGCTACACCTTC; CDR3 protein: CASRQGLNYGYTF; J gene: TRBJ1-2; clone size: NA; V gene: TRBV7-2; D gene: TRBD1
CDR3 DNA: TGCAGTGCTAGACCCGGGCACTCCTACAATGAGCAGTTCTTC; CDR3 protein: CSARPGHSYNEQFF; J gene: TRBJ2-1; clone size: NA; V gene: TRBV20-1; D gene: NA